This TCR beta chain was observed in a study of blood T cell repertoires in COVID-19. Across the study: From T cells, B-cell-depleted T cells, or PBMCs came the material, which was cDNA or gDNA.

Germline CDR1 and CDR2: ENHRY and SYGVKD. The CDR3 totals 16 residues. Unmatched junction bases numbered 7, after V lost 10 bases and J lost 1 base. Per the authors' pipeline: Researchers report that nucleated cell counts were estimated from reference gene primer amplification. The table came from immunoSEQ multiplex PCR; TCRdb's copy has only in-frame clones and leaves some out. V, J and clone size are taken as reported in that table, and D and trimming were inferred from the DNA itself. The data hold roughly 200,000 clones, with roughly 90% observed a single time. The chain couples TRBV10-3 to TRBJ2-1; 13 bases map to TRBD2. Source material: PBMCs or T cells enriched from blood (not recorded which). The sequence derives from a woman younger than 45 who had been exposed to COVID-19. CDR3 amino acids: CATSETSGRSYNEQFF. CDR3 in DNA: TGTGCCACCTCCGAGACTAGCGGGAGGTCCTACAATGAGCAGTTCTTC.